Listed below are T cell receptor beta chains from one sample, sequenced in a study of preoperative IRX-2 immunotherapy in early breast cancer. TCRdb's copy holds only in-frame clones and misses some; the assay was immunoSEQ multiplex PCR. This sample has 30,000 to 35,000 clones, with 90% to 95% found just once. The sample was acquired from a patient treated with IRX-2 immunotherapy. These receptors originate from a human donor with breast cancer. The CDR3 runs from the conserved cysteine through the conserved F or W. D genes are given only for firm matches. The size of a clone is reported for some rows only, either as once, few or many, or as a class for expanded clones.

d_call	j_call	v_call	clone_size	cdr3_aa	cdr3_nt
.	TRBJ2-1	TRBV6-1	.	CASSQGEAYNEQFF	TGTGCCAGCAGTCAGGGGGAGGCCTACAATGAGCAGTTCTTC
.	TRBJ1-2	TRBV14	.	CASSAKLSYGYTF	TGTGCCAGCAGCGCTAAATTGAGCTATGGCTACACCTTC
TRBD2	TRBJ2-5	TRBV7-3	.	CASSLPPAGIETQYF	TGTGCCAGCAGCCTTCCACCAGCGGGGATCGAGACCCAGTACTTC
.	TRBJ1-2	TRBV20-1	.	CSAQDGYTF	TGCAGTGCTCAGGATGGCTACACCTTC
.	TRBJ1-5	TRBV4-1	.	CASSQVQGHNQPQHF	TGCGCCAGCAGCCAAGTTCAAGGTCACAATCAGCCCCAGCATTTT
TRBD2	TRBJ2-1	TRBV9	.	CASSHSMGLTNYNEQFF	TGTGCCAGCAGCCATTCCATGGGACTAACTAATTACAATGAGCAGTTCTTC
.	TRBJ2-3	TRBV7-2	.	CASSSQRTDTQYF	TGTGCCAGCAGCTCGCAGCGCACAGATACGCAGTATTTT
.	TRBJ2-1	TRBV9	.	CASRSPIADEQFF	TGTGCCAGCAGGTCACCTATAGCGGATGAGCAGTTCTTC
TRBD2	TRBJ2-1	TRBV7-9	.	CASSRGLAGGIGYNEQFF	TGTGCCAGCAGCCGAGGACTAGCGGGAGGAATAGGTTACAATGAGCAGTTCTTC
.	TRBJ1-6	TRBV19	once	CASSMRWGARAYSYNSPLHF	TGTGCCAGTAGTATGAGGTGGGGAGCCCGAGCCTACTCCTATAATTCACCCCTCCACTTT
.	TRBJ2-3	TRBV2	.	CASTDDGGLRGDTQYF	TGTGCCAGCACCGATGACGGAGGGCTGCGGGGAGATACGCAGTATTTT
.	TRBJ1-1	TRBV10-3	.	CAISPTGNTEAFF	TGTGCCATCAGCCCTACAGGGAACACTGAAGCTTTCTTT
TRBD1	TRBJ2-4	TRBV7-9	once	CASSSPRQGAQNIQYF	TGTGCCAGCAGCTCCCCCCGACAGGGGGCGCAAAACATTCAGTACTTC